This record concerns one T cell receptor (beta chain) sequence. Germline CDR1 MNHEY, CDR2 SMNVEV (reference sequence). CDR3 length equals 15 residues. The V gene end was trimmed by 4 bases and the J gene end by 6 bases; junction bases not matched to a gene: 8. The entry originates in a study of T cell changes during pregnancy in multiple sclerosis. Sequencing used immunoSEQ multiplex PCR; TCRdb keeps in-frame clones, though not all of them. The repertoire includes some 100,000 clones, around 93% of them detected once, and about 0.9% sits in the top ten. The sample was peripheral blood, taken before pregnancy. The sequence was obtained from a female donor with multiple sclerosis, enrolled in a pregnancy study. The chain couples TRBV27 to TRBJ2-1; 8 nucleotides agree with TRBD1. Here the CDR3 reads CASSWDRLRSNEQFF. CDR3 nucleotide sequence: TGTGCCAGCAGTTGGGACAGGCTCCGGTCCAATGAGCAGTTCTTC.